This entry lists 5 T cell receptor beta chains sequenced from one sample in a study of T-cell memory formation after mild COVID-19 (dated by TCRdb to 2020 to 2022). Preparation of the library involved 5' RACE. The reads were generated on an Illumina NovaSeq 6000. The public reads were quality trimmed at Q25 with fastp and then assembled into clones with MiXCR by TCRdb, keeping productive beta chains. Under each unique CDR3 protein, matching rows form one entry showing the most common genes and DNA. This sample lists 300,000 to 400,000 distinct CDR3 sequences; approximately 15% were detected once. The biggest ten clones account for roughly 20% of the sample. Sample: PBMCs or a T cell subset sorted from them (not recorded which). These receptors originate from a man aged 18 to 29 who had mild COVID-19 (a few samples of this study predate the infection). The sample titles of this study are shuffled in the database, so cell type and time point are left out; the donor was told from shared clones.

This clonotype has a single count. The V gene is TRBV6-1, the J gene TRBJ2-3, with D perhaps matching TRBD1 (5 bases). V was cut by 4 bases and J by 2 bases, with 16 bases left in between. Germline assignment: CDR1 MNHNS and CDR2 SASEGT. The CDR3 totals 16 residues. CDR3 DNA sequence: TGTGCCAGCAGTGGACTGTGGGGCGGAGACACAGATACGCAGTATTTT. Amino acids: CASSGLWGGDTDTQYF.

The J gene is TRBJ1-4, the V gene TRBV4-3; 9 nucleotides line up with TRBD1. This CDR3 is built from 15 residues. In germline, CDR1 is LGHNA, CDR2 YSLEER. With V trimmed by 1 base and J by 5 bases, 2 bases remained unmatched. CDR3 protein: CASSQAGTGNEKLFF. The CDR3 DNA follows: TGCGCCAGCAGCCAAGCCGGGACAGGGAATGAAAAACTGTTTTTT.

V gene TRBV7-2 combines with J gene TRBJ1-6; D not certain. V was trimmed by 5 bases and J by 9 bases, leaving 11 bases between them. Per the germline V gene, CDR1 is SGHTA and CDR2 is FQGNSA. This CDR3 region has 13 residues. DNA of the CDR3: TGTGCCAGCAGCCCCTCTGTTCTTTCACCCCTCCACTTT. Translating gives CASSPSVLSPLHF.

The rearrangement joins TRBV24-1 to TRBJ2-5; D might be TRBD2 (5 bases). V was clipped by 4 bases and J by 3 bases, with 11 bases between them. The length of the CDR3 is 14 residues. Germline V CDR1 and CDR2: KGHDR, SFDVKD. CDR3: CATSEPGKEETQYF. The DNA for the CDR3 is TGTGCCACCAGTGAACCGGGAAAGGAAGAGACCCAGTACTTC.

The chain is built from TRBV3-1 and TRBJ2-2; D is uncertain. This CDR3 comprises 15 residues. V lost 4 bases and J 6 bases, leaving 15 bases between the germline ends. CDR1 and CDR2 (germline): LGHDT, YNNKEL (reference sequence). The CDR3 here is CASSRVYSRAGELFF. The CDR3 DNA reads TGTGCCAGCAGCCGAGTTTACTCAAGGGCCGGGGAGCTGTTTTTT.